This is a list of T cell receptor beta chains from one sample in a study of T cell therapy after organ transplantation. No antigens are known for them. The method was immunoSEQ multiplex PCR; TCRdb's version includes in-frame clones alone and lacks a portion of them. The repertoire includes roughly 15,000 clones, 65% to 90% of them detected once, and roughly 30% sits in the top ten. The input for sequencing was CD8+ T cells from blood, taken after autologous CMV-specific T cell therapy. The origin of the receptors is a human patient who had received a solid organ transplant and had CMV disease. The graft donor may have given rise to some T cells. Both conserved end residues are part of each CDR3. The D gene is left open where the match is weak.

j_call v_call d_call cdr3_nt cdr3_aa
TRBJ2-3 TRBV10-2 NA TGCGCCAGCAGTGAGTCGGAAGATACGCAGTATTTT CASSESEDTQYF
TRBJ2-1 TRBV6-5 NA TGTGCCAGCACAGGGGGGGGTCCATACAATGAGCAGTTCTTC CASTGGGPYNEQFF
TRBJ1-5 TRBV6-5 TRBD1 TGTGCCAGCAGTCCAGGACAGGGGGCACAGCCCCAGCATTTT CASSPGQGAQPQHF
TRBJ2-7 TRBV29-1 NA TGCAGCGTGGAACCGACAGGAGGCTACGAGCAGTACTTC CSVEPTGGYEQYF
TRBJ2-5 TRBV19 NA TGTGCCAGTAGTAGGGGGTTGAGAGGGCAAGAGACCCAGTACTTC CASSRGLRGQETQYF
TRBJ2-1 TRBV7-6 NA TGTGCCAGCAGCTTAGAACACAGGGGAGGCTACAATGAGCAGTTCTTC CASSLEHRGGYNEQFF
TRBJ1-1 TRBV5-1 TRBD1 TGCGCCAGCAGCGCCCGACAGGGGAGGATCACTGAAGCTTTCTTT CASSARQGRITEAFF
TRBJ1-1 TRBV5-5 NA TGCGCCAGCAGCCAAGCCACGGGGGCCACTGAAGCTTTCTTT CASSQATGATEAFF
TRBJ2-7 TRBV6-1 NA TGTGCCAGCAGTGAATTTGGGGACACCTACGAGCAGTACTTC CASSEFGDTYEQYF
TRBJ2-7 TRBV5-8 TRBD2 TGTGCCAGCAGCTTGTTTCGGGGACTAGCGGAATACGAGCAGTACTTC CASSLFRGLAEYEQYF
TRBJ2-7 TRBV13 TRBD1 TGTGCCAGCAGCCCGCGGACAGGATCCTACGAGCAGTACTTC CASSPRTGSYEQYF